Following are 13 T cell receptor beta chains from one sample sequenced in a study of T cells in Graves' hyperthyroidism and ophthalmopathy. The source material, RNA transcripts, was used to amplify TCR beta CDR3 regions. A first-round RT-PCR of the TCR CDR3 used the HTBI primer set. TCRdb reanalysed the multiplex PCR reads using MiXCR and keeps one entry per CDR3 protein. The sample has 450,000 to 500,000 distinct CDR3 sequences, under 25% seen once; the top ten hold around 54%. Sequencing was performed on blood. Every receptor here comes from a woman in her 70s with Graves' ophthalmopathy.

The J gene is TRBJ2-1, the V gene TRBV18; tentative D call: TRBD2 (6 bases). Germline V gives CDR1 KGHSH, CDR2 LQKENI. CDR3 length: 17 residues. V was trimmed by 5 bases and J by 0 bases, leaving 17 bases between them. CDR3 nucleotides: TGTGCCAGCTCAACAACGTCCGGGACTTCCTCCTACAATGAGCAGTTCTTC. The encoded protein is CASSTTSGTSSYNEQFF. Complete variable domain (other parts from reference TRBV18 and TRBJ2-1): NAGVMQNPRHLVRRRGQEARLRCSPMKGHSHVYWYRQLPEEGLKFMVYLQKENIIDESGMPKERFSAEFPKEGPSILRIQQVVRGDSAAYFCASSTTSGTSSYNEQFFGPGTRLTVL.

This sequence joins TRBV6-2 or TRBV6-3 and TRBJ1-1, with TRBD1 matching over 8 bases. With 4 bases clipped from V and 4 bases from J, the junction kept 8 bases outside the gene matches. This CDR3 is built from 15 residues. Germline CDR1 and CDR2: MNHEY and SVGEGT. Here the CDR3 DNA reads TGTGCCAGCAGTTCAGGGGGCTTCCCTTCCACTGAAGCTTTCTTT. Its translation: CASSSGGFPSTEAFF.

The rearrangement links TRBV28 to TRBJ2-7; TRBD1 matches 10 bases. The junction had 6 bases not matched to a gene; V was cut back by 5 bases and J by 2 bases. Germline V gene lookup returns CDR1 MDHEN and CDR2 SYDVKM. The CDR3 extends over 15 amino acids. For the CDR3, the DNA is TGTGCCAGCAGTGCTTCGGGACAGGGGACCTACGAGCAGTACTTC. It translates to CASSASGQGTYEQYF.

With regard to this clonotype: Because the CDR3's place on the DNA is in doubt, the DNA is left out and the CDR3 is given as listed by TCRdb. The genes are TRBV24-1 and TRBJ1-6; the listed D gene, TRBD1, was not tested against the DNA. The CDR3 sequence runs 16 residues, both termini included. Germline V gives CDR1 KGHDR, CDR2 SFDVKD. Here the CDR3 reads CATSDFRGHYNSPLHF.

This rearrangement joins TRBV5-4 to TRBJ2-5, with D hard to call. Per the germline V gene, CDR1 is SGHNT and CDR2 is YYREEE (reference sequence). There are 12 residues in the CDR3. Trimming took 4 bases from V and 2 from J, leaving 6 bases between them. This chain's CDR3 is CASSQNQETQYF. CDR3 bases: TGTGCCAGCAGCCAGAATCAAGAGACCCAGTACTTC. The full variable domain, completed using reference TRBV5-4 and TRBJ2-5, is ETGVTQSPTHLIKTRGQQVTLRCSSQSGHNTVSWYQQALGQGPQFIFQYYREEENGRGNFPPRFSGLQFPNYSSELNVNALELDDSALYLCASSQNQETQYFGPGTRLLVL.

There are a few counts of this clonotype. The chain has TRBV7-3 and TRBJ2-1, with 7 bases that match TRBD2. CDR3 length equals 16 residues. The V and J ends lost 5 bases and 2 bases, in that order; junction bases with no gene match: 9. Per germline, CDR1 SGHTA and CDR2 FQGTGA. The CDR3 here is CASSPSLAEPYNEQFF. In DNA, the CDR3 is TGTGCCAGCAGCCCTAGCCTAGCGGAGCCCTACAATGAGCAGTTCTTC. The entire variable domain, with the rest obtained from reference TRBV7-3 and TRBJ2-1, is as follows: GAGVSQTPSNKVTEKGKYVELRCDPISGHTALYWYRQSLGQGPEFLIYFQGTGAADDSGLPNDRFFAVRPEGSVSTLKIQRTERGDSAVYLCASSPSLAEPYNEQFFGPGTRLTVL.

The chain links TRBV24-1 to TRBJ2-5, with 10 bases lining up with TRBD2. Trimming at V came to 4 bases and at J to 3 bases, leaving 4 bases not matched to a gene. This CDR3 region has 15 residues. Germline V gene lookup returns CDR1 KGHDR and CDR2 SFDVKD. CDR3 region: CATSEPTSGEETQYF. CDR3 DNA sequence: TGTGCCACCAGTGAGCCTACTAGCGGGGAAGAGACCCAGTACTTC.

This clonotype was found a few times. The chain couples TRBV6-1 to TRBJ2-1, with 8 bases aligning to TRBD1. The V segment lost 6 bases and the J segment 10 bases; nucleotides outside the gene matches: 8. Germline assignment: CDR1 MNHNS and CDR2 SASEGT. CDR3 size: 13 residues. The CDR3 loop is CASRRTGLQEQFF. The CDR3 DNA reads TGTGCCAGCAGAAGGACAGGGCTACAAGAGCAGTTCTTC.

The chain employs TRBV6-5 and TRBJ2-7; the D is unclear. This CDR3 has 15 residues. Germline CDR1 MNHEY, CDR2 SVGAGI. V lost 2 bases to trimming and J lost 2 bases, with 13 bases between them. The CDR3 DNA follows: TGTGCCAGCAGTTACGGCTCTAGGGCTACCTACGAGCAGTACTTC. Translating it yields CASSYGSRATYEQYF.

This clonotype was recorded many times. The chain employs TRBV28 and TRBJ2-7, with 11 bases that match TRBD1. Unmatched junction bases numbered 8, after V lost 6 bases and J lost 7 bases. The CDR3 sequence is 14 residues long. Per germline, CDR1 MDHEN and CDR2 SYDVKM. In DNA, the CDR3 is TGTGCCAGCAGGACGGACAGGGGGCCACGAGAGCAGTACTTC. Its protein product is CASRTDRGPREQYF.

The V and J genes are TRBV30 and TRBJ1-2; tentative D call: TRBD1 (6 bases). CDR3 length: 14 residues. Germline lookup yields CDR1 GTSNPN and CDR2 SVGIG (reference sequence). The V end lost 3 bases, the J end lost 6 bases, and 17 bases lay between the germline ends. The chain's CDR3 is CAWSRGQLGNGYTF. CDR3 coding DNA: TGTGCCTGGAGCAGGGGCCAATTGGGAAATGGCTACACCTTC.

The chain recombines TRBV7-8 with TRBJ2-7, with 11 bases aligning to TRBD1. The CDR3 is 15 residues long. Trimming removed 5 bases from V and 1 base from J; junction bases left unmatched: 4. Per germline, CDR1 SGHVS and CDR2 FQNEAQ. CDR3 coding DNA: TGTGCCAGCAGCCCTGGACAGGGGGCTTCCTACGAGCAGTACTTC. This translates into CASSPGQGASYEQYF.

This clonotype was seen a few times. An end of the junction differs from the germline gene, which may be a read error. V usage is TRBV7-7 and J usage is TRBJ2-2; D unresolved. Per the germline V gene, CDR1 is SSHAT and CDR2 is FNYEAQ (reference sequence). The CDR3 loop spans 14 amino acids. The CDR3 is CASSKHQSTGELFF. Here the CDR3 DNA reads TGTGCTAGCAGCAAGCACCAGAGCACCGGGGAGCTGTTTTTT.